This T cell receptor beta chain derives from a study of cytomegalovirus exposure and HLA in healthy donors. General observations from the study: Cytomegalovirus association was assigned to 150 to 200 TCR beta chains.

The study ran its PCR with 60 Vbeta and 13 Jbeta primers. Repertoires were generated with immunoSEQ multiplex PCR, while TCRdb's copy carries only in-frame clones and drops some. Its table lists 140,000 to 150,000 clones. CDR3 size: 13 residues. CDR1 is GTSNPN, CDR2 SVGIG, per germline (reference sequence). Trimming removed 2 bases at V and 8 bases at J, with 15 bases between. With regard to this clone: Its antigen is unknown.

The TCR sequence derives from a male donor in good health and CMV-seronegative. V gene TRBV30 combines with J gene TRBJ1-2; D may be TRBD1 (5 bases). What was sequenced was PBMCs. CDR3 amino acids: CAWSIAGSGGYTF. In DNA, the CDR3 is TGTGCCTGGAGTATTGCGGGATCAGGGGGCTACACCTTC. The whole variable domain, filled in from reference TRBV30 and TRBJ1-2, reads SQTIHQWPATLVQPVGSPLSLECTVEGTSNPNLYWYRQAAGRGLQLLFYSVGIGQISSEVPQNLSASRPQDRQFILSSKKLLLSDSGFYLCAWSIAGSGGYTFGSGTRLTVV.